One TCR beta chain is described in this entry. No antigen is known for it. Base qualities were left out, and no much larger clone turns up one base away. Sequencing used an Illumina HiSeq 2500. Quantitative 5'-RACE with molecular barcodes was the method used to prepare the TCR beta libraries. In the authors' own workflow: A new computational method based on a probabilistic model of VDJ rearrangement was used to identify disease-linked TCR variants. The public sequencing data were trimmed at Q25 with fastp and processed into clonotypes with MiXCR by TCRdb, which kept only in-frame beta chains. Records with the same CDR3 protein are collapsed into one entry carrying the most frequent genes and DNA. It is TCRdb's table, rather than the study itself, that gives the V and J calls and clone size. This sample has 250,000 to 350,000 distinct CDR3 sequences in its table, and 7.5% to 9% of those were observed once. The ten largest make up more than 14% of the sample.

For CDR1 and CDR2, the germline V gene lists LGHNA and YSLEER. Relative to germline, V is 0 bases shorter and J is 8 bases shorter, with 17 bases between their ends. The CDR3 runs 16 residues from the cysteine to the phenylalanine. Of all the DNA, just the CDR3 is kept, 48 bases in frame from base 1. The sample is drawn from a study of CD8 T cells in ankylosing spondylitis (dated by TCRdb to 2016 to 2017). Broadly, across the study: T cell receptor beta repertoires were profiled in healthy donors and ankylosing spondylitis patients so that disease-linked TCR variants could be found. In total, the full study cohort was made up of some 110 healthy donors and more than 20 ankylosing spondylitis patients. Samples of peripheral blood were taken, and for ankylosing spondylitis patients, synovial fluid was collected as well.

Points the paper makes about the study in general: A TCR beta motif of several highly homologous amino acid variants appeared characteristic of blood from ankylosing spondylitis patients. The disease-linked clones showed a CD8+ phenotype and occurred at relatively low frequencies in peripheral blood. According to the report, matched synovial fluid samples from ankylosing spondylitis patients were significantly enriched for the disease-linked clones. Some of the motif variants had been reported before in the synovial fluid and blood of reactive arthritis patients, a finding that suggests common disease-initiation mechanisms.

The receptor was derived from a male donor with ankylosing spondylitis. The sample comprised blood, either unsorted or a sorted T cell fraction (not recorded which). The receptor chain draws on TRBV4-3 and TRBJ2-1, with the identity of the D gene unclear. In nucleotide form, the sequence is TGCGCCAGCAGCCAAGAGGGTAGGGCCGTCGTTGATGAGCAGTTCTTC. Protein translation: CASSQEGRAVVDEQFF.